This is a list of T cell receptor beta chains from one sample in a study of blood T cell repertoires in COVID-19. TCRdb's table, derived via immunoSEQ multiplex PCR, lists solely in-frame clones and lacks some. There are approximately 170,000 clones in the sample; about 81% occur only once, and 11% lies in the top ten. Sequencing used peripheral blood. Source of these receptors: a human donor in a cohort sampled during active COVID-19. CDR3s include the opening cysteine and the closing phenylalanine or tryptophan. D genes are given only for firm matches. Some rows have no size entry. The others give once, few or many, or a class for an expanded clone.

J | size | D | V | CDR3 | DNA
TRBJ1-2 | once | TRBD1 | TRBV19 | CASTEEGRGRGAYGYTF | TGTGCCAGTACCGAAGAGGGCAGGGGGCGAGGGGCCTATGGCTACACCTTC
TRBJ2-7 | few | NA | TRBV30 | CAWSWAGAAEQYF | TGTGCCTGGAGTTGGGCGGGGGCGGCAGAGCAGTACTTC
TRBJ2-2 | once | TRBD2 | TRBV7-2 | CASSPNLAGGAGELFF | TGTGCCAGCAGCCCAAATTTAGCGGGAGGAGCCGGGGAGCTGTTTTTT
TRBJ2-3 | NA | NA | TRBV15 | CATGKGPTDTQYF | TGTGCCACCGGCAAGGGGCCAACAGATACGCAGTATTTT
TRBJ2-1 | NA | TRBD1 | TRBV7-2 | CASSLALRDSQSSYNEQFF | TGTGCCAGCAGCTTAGCGCTCAGGGACAGCCAGAGCTCCTACAATGAGCAGTTCTTC
TRBJ1-1 | NA | NA | TRBV19 | CASSIPSGLSF | TGTGCCAGTAGTATCCCCTCAGGGCTCTCCTTT
TRBJ2-1 | NA | NA | TRBV6-2/TRBV6-3 | CASSYYLLAGPYNEQFF | TGTGCCAGCAGTTACTACCTACTTGCGGGCCCCTACAATGAGCAGTTCTTC
TRBJ2-2 | NA | NA | TRBV9 | CASSVVGGTGELFF | TGTGCCAGCAGCGTAGTCGGGGGCACCGGGGAGCTGTTTTTT
TRBJ2-2 | NA | TRBD2 | TRBV19 | CASSIRLAVAGELFF | TGTGCCAGTAGTATCCGACTAGCGGTAGCTGGGGAGCTGTTTTTT
TRBJ1-5 | NA | NA | TRBV6-1 | CASSEARGSLNQPQHF | TGTGCCAGCAGTGAAGCAAGGGGGAGCTTAAATCAGCCCCAGCATTTT
TRBJ2-1 | NA | NA | TRBV5-4 | CASSLDQVSSYNEQFF | TGTGCCAGCAGCTTGGACCAGGTCAGCTCCTACAATGAGCAGTTCTTC
TRBJ2-3 | NA | TRBD2 | TRBV7-9 | CASSPLAVNTDTQYF | TGTGCCAGCAGCCCGCTAGCGGTCAACACAGATACGCAGTATTTT
TRBJ2-5 | NA | NA | TRBV29-1 | CSFREETQYF | TGCAGCTTCCGGGAGGAGACCCAGTACTTC
TRBJ1-2 | few | NA | TRBV7-9 | CASSFMEEGGYTF | TGTGCCAGCAGCTTCATGGAAGAGGGTGGCTACACCTTC
TRBJ2-4 | once | NA | TRBV29-1 | CSVEGGDIQYF | TGCAGCGTTGAAGGGGGGGACATTCAGTACTTC
TRBJ2-3 | NA | TRBD2 | TRBV7-3 | CASSLGRTSGTSTDTQYF | TGTGCCAGCAGCCTGGGTAGGACTAGCGGAACTAGCACAGATACGCAGTATTTT
TRBJ1-5 | NA | NA | TRBV6-2/TRBV6-3 | CASSSFGGLDQPQHF | TGTGCCAGCAGTTCGTTCGGAGGACTAGATCAGCCCCAGCATTTT
TRBJ2-5 | NA | TRBD2 | TRBV24-1 | CATSDRSGSQETQYF | TGTGCCACCAGTGATAGAAGCGGGAGCCAAGAGACCCAGTACTTC
TRBJ2-3 | NA | NA | TRBV7-2 | CASSLVAGLAADTQYF | TGTGCCAGCAGCTTAGTTGCGGGACTGGCGGCAGATACGCAGTATTTT
TRBJ2-1 | once | NA | TRBV27 | CASSDRNHNEQFF | TGTGCCAGCAGCGATAGAAACCACAATGAGCAGTTCTTC
TRBJ2-7 | NA | TRBD2 | TRBV9 | CASSPGGTPGTYEQYF | TGTGCCAGCAGCCCGGGGGGGACGCCGGGCACCTACGAGCAGTACTTC
TRBJ1-2 | NA | NA | TRBV4-3 | CASSQDRINYGYTF | TGCGCCAGCAGCCAAGACAGAATTAACTATGGCTACACCTTC
TRBJ2-5 | NA | TRBD1 | TRBV6-2/TRBV6-3 | CASSFFPRTGDRETQYF | TGTGCCAGCAGTTTTTTCCCTAGGACAGGGGATCGAGAGACCCAGTACTTC
TRBJ2-5 | NA | NA | TRBV29-1 | CSVGSNEETQYF | TGCAGCGTTGGTTCCAATGAAGAGACCCAGTACTTC
TRBJ2-1 | NA | TRBD1 | TRBV9 | CASSRRRAGGHNEQFF | TGTGCCAGCAGCAGACGCAGGGCAGGGGGACACAATGAGCAGTTCTTC
TRBJ2-1 | NA | TRBD2 | TRBV7-2 | CASSWGPGGSYNEQFF | TGTGCCAGCAGCTGGGGGCCGGGGGGGTCCTACAATGAGCAGTTCTTC
TRBJ1-2 | NA | NA | TRBV28 | CASRGLDSRNYGYTF | TGTGCCAGCAGGGGTTTGGACAGTAGGAACTATGGCTACACCTTC
TRBJ2-7 | NA | TRBD1 | TRBV7-9 | CASRPAGTGGYEQYF | TGTGCCAGCAGACCCGCCGGGACAGGGGGCTACGAGCAGTACTTC
TRBJ2-7 | NA | NA | TRBV11-2 | CASSSIGSSDEQYF | TGTGCCAGCAGCTCTATCGGTAGCAGCGACGAGCAGTACTTC
TRBJ2-7 | NA | TRBD2 | TRBV7-2 | CASSLGTTGDEQYF | TGTGCCAGCAGCTTGGGGACTACTGGCGACGAGCAGTACTTC
TRBJ2-1 | NA | NA | TRBV10-3 | CAISGQNEQFF | TGTGCCATCAGTGGGCAGAACGAGCAGTTCTTC
TRBJ2-7 | NA | NA | TRBV27 | CASRAPYEQYF | TGTGCCTCACGAGCCCCCTACGAGCAGTACTTC
TRBJ2-1 | once | TRBD1 | TRBV6-5 | CASSPTGGLYNEQFF | TGTGCCAGCAGTCCGACAGGGGGACTTTACAATGAGCAGTTCTTC
TRBJ1-5 | NA | TRBD1 | TRBV29-1 | CSVEVPGQGGNQPQHF | TGCAGCGTTGAAGTCCCAGGACAGGGTGGCAATCAGCCCCAGCATTTT
TRBJ2-5 | NA | NA | TRBV2 | CASSPDSQETQYF | TGTGCCAGCAGTCCGGACAGCCAAGAGACCCAGTACTTC
TRBJ2-2 | NA | NA | TRBV19 | CASSPGQNTGELFF | TGTGCCAGTAGTCCGGGACAGAACACCGGGGAGCTGTTTTTT
TRBJ1-1 | NA | NA | TRBV7-8 | CASRNRVTEAFF | TGTGCCAGCAGAAACAGGGTCACTGAAGCTTTCTTT
TRBJ1-2 | NA | NA | TRBV6-1 | CASSSNTDREYGYTF | TGTGCCAGCAGTTCTAACACCGACAGAGAGTATGGCTACACCTTC
TRBJ1-2 | few | NA | TRBV5-1 | CASSLAGRGVEGYTF | TGCGCCAGCAGCTTGGCCGGGAGGGGAGTAGAGGGCTACACCTTC
TRBJ1-3 | NA | NA | TRBV7-8 | CASSQRPGAGNTIYF | TGTGCCAGCAGCCAACGGCCTGGGGCCGGAAACACCATATATTTT
TRBJ2-1 | NA | NA | TRBV18 | CASRSQGSYNEQFF | TGTGCCAGCCGGTCGCAGGGCTCCTACAATGAGCAGTTCTTC